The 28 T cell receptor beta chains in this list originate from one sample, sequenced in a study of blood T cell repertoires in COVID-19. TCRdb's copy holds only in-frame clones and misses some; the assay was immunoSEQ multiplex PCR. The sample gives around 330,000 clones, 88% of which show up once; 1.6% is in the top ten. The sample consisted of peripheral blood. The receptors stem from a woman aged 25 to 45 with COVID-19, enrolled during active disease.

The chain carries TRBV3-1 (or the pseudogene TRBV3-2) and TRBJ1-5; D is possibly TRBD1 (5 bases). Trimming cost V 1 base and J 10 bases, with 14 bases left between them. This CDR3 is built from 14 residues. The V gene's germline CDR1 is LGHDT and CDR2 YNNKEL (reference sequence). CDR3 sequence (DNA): TGTGCCAGCAGCCAAGGACGGGACTTTCGACCCCAGCATTTT. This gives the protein CASSQGRDFRPQHF.

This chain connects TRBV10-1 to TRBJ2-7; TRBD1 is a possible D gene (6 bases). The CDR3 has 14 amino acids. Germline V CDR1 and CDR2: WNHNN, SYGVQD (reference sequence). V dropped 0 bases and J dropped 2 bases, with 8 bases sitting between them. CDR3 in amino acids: CASSESTGPYEQYF. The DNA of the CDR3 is TGCGCCAGCAGTGAGTCTACAGGGCCCTACGAGCAGTACTTC.

Here the CDR3 reads CAWNRAGAGGYTF. CDR3 nucleotide sequence: TGTGCCTGGAACAGGGCAGGGGCTGGGGGCTACACCTTC. The genes are TRBV30 and TRBJ1-2; tentative D call: TRBD1 (6 bases). Germline lookup yields CDR1 GTSNPN and CDR2 SVGIG (reference sequence). Trimming removed 4 bases from V and 8 bases from J, with 17 bases in between. CDR3 size: 13 residues.

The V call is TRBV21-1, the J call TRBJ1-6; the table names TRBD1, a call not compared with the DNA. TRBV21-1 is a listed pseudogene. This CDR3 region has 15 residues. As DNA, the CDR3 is TGTGCCAGCAGCAAAACATACTCCTATAATTCACCCCTCCACTTT. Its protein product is CASSKTYSYNSPLHF.

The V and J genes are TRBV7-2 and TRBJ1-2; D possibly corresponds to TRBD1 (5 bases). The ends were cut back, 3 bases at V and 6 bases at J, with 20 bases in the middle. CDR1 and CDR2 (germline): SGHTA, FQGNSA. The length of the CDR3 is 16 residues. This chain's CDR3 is CASSFGSGRGVDGYTF. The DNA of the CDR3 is TGTGCCAGCAGCTTCGGTAGTGGGAGGGGCGTGGATGGCTACACCTTC.

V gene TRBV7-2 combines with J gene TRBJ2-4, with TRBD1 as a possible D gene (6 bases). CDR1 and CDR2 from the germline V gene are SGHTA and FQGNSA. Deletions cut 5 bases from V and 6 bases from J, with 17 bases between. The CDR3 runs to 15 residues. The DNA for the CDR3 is TGTGCCAGCAGCCCCGACAGGAACAGCCTAAACATTCAGTACTTC. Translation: CASSPDRNSLNIQYF.

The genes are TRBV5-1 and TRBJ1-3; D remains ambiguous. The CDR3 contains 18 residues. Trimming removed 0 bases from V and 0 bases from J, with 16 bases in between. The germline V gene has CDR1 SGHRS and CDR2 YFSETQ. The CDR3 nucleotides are TGCGCCAGCAGCTTGGGGGCCGGATACGGGAGCTCTGGAAACACCATATATTTT. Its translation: CASSLGAGYGSSGNTIYF.

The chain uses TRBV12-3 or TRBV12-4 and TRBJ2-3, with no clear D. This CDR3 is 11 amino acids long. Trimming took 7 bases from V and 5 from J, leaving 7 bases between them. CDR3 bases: TGTGCCAGCACCTCCAGAGATACGCAGTATTTT. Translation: CASTSRDTQYF.

DNA for the CDR3: TGCAGCGTTGTTGGGCCGACTGAAGCTTTCTTT. This encodes CSVVGPTEAFF. This sequence joins TRBV29-1 and TRBJ1-1, with D unresolved. The CDR3 length is 11 residues. V was pared by 4 bases and J by 5 bases, with 8 bases between. Per the germline V gene, CDR1 is SQVTM and CDR2 is ANQGSEA.

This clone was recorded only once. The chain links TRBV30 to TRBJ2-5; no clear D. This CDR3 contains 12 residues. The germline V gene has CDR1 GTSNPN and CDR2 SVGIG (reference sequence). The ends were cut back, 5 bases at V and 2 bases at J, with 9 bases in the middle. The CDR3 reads CAWGTVQETQYF. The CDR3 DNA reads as TGTGCCTGGGGAACAGTGCAAGAGACCCAGTACTTC.

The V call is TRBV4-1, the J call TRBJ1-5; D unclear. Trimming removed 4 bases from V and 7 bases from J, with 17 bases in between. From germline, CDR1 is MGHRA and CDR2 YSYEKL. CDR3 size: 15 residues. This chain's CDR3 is CASSLTPGSGQPQHF. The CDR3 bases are TGCGCCAGCAGCCTCACCCCGGGGTCCGGGCAGCCCCAGCATTTT.

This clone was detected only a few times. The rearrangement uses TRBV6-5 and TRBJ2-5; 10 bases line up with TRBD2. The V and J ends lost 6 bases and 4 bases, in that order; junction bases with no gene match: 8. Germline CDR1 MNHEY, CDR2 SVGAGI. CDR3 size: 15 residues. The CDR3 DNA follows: TGTGCCAGCAGAGCGGGACTAGCGAGAGGAGAGACCCAGTACTTC. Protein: CASRAGLARGETQYF.

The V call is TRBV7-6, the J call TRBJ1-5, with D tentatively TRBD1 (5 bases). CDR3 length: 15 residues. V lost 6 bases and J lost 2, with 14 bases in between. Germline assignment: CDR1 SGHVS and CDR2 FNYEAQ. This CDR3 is CASRDQGLGNQPQHF. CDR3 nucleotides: TGTGCCAGCAGGGACCAGGGCCTGGGCAATCAGCCCCAGCATTTT.

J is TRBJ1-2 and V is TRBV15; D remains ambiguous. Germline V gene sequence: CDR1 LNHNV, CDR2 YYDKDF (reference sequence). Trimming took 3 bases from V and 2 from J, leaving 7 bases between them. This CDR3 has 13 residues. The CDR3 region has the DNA TGTGCCACCAGCAGTGACGGGAACTATGGCTACACCTTC. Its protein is CATSSDGNYGYTF.

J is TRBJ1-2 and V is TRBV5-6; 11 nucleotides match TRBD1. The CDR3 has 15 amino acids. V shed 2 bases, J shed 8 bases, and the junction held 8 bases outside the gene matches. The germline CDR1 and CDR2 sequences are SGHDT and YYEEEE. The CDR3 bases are TGTGCCAGCAGCTTTCCCGCGGGACAGGGGGACGGCTACACCTTC. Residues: CASSFPAGQGDGYTF.

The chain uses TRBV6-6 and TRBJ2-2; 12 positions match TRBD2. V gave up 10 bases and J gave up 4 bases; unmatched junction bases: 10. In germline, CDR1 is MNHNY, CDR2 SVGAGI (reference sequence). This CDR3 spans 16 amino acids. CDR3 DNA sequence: TGTGCCACCCTAGCTAGCGGGGGGGCCCTCACCGGGGAGCTGTTTTTT. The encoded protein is CATLASGGALTGELFF.

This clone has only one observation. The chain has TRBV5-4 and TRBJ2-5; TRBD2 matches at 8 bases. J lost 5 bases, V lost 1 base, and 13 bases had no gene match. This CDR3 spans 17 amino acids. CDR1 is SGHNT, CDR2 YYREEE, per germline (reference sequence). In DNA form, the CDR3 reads TGTGCCAGCAGCTTGACGGTAACGGCTAGCGGGTATGAGACCCAGTACTTC. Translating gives CASSLTVTASGYETQYF.

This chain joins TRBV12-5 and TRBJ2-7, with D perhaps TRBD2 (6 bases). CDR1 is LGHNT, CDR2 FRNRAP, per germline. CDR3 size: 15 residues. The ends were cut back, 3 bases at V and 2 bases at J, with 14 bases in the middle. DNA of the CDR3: TGTGCTAGTGGTTTTCGGGAGTTCGGCGCCTACGAGCAGTACGTC. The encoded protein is CASGFREFGAYEQYV.

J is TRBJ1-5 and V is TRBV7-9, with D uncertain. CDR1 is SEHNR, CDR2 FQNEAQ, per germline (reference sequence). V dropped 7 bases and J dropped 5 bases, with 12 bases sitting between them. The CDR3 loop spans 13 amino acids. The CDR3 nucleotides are TGTGCCAGCACCCGTACCGGGGATCAGCCCCAGCATTTT. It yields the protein CASTRTGDQPQHF.

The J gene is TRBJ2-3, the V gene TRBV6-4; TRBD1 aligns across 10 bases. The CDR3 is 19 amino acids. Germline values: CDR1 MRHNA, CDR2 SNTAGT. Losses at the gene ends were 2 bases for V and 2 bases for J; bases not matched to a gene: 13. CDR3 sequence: CASSDQGQGKPSPTDTQYF. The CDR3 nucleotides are TGTGCCAGCAGTGACCAGGGACAGGGGAAGCCCTCCCCCACAGATACGCAGTATTTT.

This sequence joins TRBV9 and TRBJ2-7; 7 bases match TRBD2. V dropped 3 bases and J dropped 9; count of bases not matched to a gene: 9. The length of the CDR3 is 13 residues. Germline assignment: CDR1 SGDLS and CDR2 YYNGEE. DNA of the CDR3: TGTGCCAGCAGCGCCCGGGAGGAGGGAGTGCAGTACTTC. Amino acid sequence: CASSAREEGVQYF.

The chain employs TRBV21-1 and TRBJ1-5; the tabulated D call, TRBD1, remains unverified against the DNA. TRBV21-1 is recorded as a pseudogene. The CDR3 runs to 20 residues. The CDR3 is CASRARRDRGFPRGNQPQHF. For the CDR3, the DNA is TGTGCCAGCAGGGCGCGAAGGGACAGGGGGTTTCCGAGAGGCAATCAGCCCCAGCATTTT.

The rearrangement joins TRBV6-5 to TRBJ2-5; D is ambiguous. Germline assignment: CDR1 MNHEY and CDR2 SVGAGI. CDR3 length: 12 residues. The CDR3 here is CASLSAPEPQYF. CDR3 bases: TGTGCTTCCCTCAGCGCACCGGAACCCCAGTACTTC.

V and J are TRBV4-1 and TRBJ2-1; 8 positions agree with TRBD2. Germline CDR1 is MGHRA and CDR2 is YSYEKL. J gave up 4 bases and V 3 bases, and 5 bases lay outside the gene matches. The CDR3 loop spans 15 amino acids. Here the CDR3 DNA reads TGCGCCAGCAGCCAGCCCGGGGGGGGGTACAATGAGCAGTTCTTC. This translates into CASSQPGGGYNEQFF.

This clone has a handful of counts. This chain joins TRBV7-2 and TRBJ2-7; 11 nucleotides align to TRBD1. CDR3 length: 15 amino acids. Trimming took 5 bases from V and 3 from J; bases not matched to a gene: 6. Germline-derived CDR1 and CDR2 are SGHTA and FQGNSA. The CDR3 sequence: CASSHSGTGGYEQYF. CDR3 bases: TGTGCCAGCAGCCATTCGGGGACAGGGGGCTACGAGCAGTACTTC.

CDR3 DNA: TGTGCCTGGGCGGCGGGGTTCACCGGGGAGCTGTTTTTT. It is translated as CAWAAGFTGELFF. This rearrangement joins TRBV30 to TRBJ2-2, with D possibly TRBD2 on 6 matching bases. The V gene lost 5 bases and the J gene lost 4 bases, with 11 bases spanning the gap. This CDR3 is built from 13 residues. Germline V lookup: CDR1 GTSNPN, CDR2 SVGIG (reference sequence).

The CDR3 loop is CASASQGANTEAFF. CDR3 bases: TGTGCCAGCGCTTCGCAGGGGGCGAACACTGAAGCTTTCTTT. This chain joins TRBV11-3 and TRBJ1-1; 8 bases are shared with TRBD1. The CDR3 extends over 14 amino acids. Trimming removed 8 bases from V and 1 base from J; junction bases left unmatched: 6. CDR1 SGHNT and CDR2 YENEEA come from the germline V gene.

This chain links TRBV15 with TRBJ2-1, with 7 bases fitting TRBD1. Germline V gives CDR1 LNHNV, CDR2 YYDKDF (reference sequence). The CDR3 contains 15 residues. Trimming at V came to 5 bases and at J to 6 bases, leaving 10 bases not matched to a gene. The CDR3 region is CATSPATGLSNEQFF. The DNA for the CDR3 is TGTGCCACCAGCCCCGCGACAGGGTTGAGCAATGAGCAGTTCTTC.